The clone carrying this TCR beta chain appeared many times. As yet, its antigen is unknown. The data originate from a study of spatial heterogeneity in lung cancer. Specified time point: sample taken at primary tumor resection. Patients with untreated early-stage non-small cell lung cancer, numbering some 72, were the donors. Whole RNA was taken from tumor, nontumor lung or frozen PBMC; it was then sequenced unsorted. TCRdb re-called the 5' RACE reads with MiXCR, one entry per CDR3 protein. The sample lists around 19,000 distinct CDR3 sequences, more than 15% occurring once. Findings of the study overall: Expanded intratumoral alpha and beta TCR counts tracked tumor mutation counts.

The input for sequencing was lung tumor tissue, taken at surgery. The origin of this receptor is a female donor with early-stage non-small cell lung cancer.

Written as DNA, the CDR3 is TGCAGCGCCGGTCAAACAAGCGGGAACCAAGAGACCCAGTACTTC. This codes for CSAGQTSGNQETQYF. The chain is built from TRBV29-1 and TRBJ2-5, with 7 bases matching TRBD2. Germline CDR1 is SQVTM and CDR2 is ANQGSEA. The CDR3 is 15 amino acids. Trimming at V came to 7 bases and at J to 0 bases, leaving 11 bases not matched to a gene.